This T cell receptor (beta chain) is drawn from a study of cytomegalovirus exposure and HLA in healthy donors (dated by TCRdb to about 2017). With respect to the entire study: According to an earlier analysis of a few hundred of the donors, 150 million to 200 million T cells yielded some 110 million unique TCR beta sequences and about 300 Gb of sequence data. Besides the first cohort of around 670 subjects, a separate validation cohort made up of around 120 different subjects was used. Donor age, sex, ethnicity and CMV serostatus were collected together with the repertoire data. Five DR-DQ haplotypes were handled as single units for association and clustering because linkage in the cohort was strong. Among about 400 genotyped donors of the cohort, an average of around 220,000 unique TCR beta nucleotide sequences was sequenced per donor, of which about 18% were non-productive. The T cell repertoires of several hundred subjects were profiled by immunosequencing and related to cytomegalovirus serostatus. Typing coverage differed by locus: A, B, C, DRB1 and DQB1 were typed in about 620-630 donors, DQA1 in about 560, DPA1 in 606, and DPB1 in around 490. The study was designed to test whether signatures of past pathogen exposure could be identified by cataloging public T cell receptors. To study patterns of TCR occurrence, a later analysis re-analyzed previously published TCR beta repertoires from around 670 donors and added high-resolution HLA genotyping. The study combined high-throughput TCR immunosequencing, statistical association of individual TCRs with disease status, and machine learning to predict cytomegalovirus infection status. HLA typing included class I and class II loci at four-digit resolution. An early release covering approximately 600 HLA-typed donors comprised 250 to 350 gigabases of sequencing data and 85 million or so unique TCR sequences. Of the roughly 400 genotyped donors, 65% to 90% fell in the genetic ancestry cluster associated with self-reported Caucasian donors. The later analysis used no new phenotypic data to find candidate immune exposures, relying instead on TCR beta sequences and their occurrence across donors. In an earlier analysis of 500 to 650 of the donors, high-throughput TCR beta sequencing was used to judge whether each TCR beta V gene segment behaved as functional or pseudogenic. A later genetic analysis took genome-wide SNP genotypes for about 65% of the roughly 670 donors and used that subset as a discovery cohort. All discovery cohort repertoires had been generated using a single sequencing platform.

The cohort consisted of some 730 healthy bone marrow donors. At the time of sampling, every cohort member was nominally healthy, though immune exposures that went unrecorded were likely present. The donor tested CMV seronegative and was one of the 352 seronegative cohort members. A peripheral blood sample was provided by each donor, and peripheral blood mononuclear cells were used for TCR beta sequencing. Genomic DNA was extracted from the blood cell samples with the Qiagen DNeasy Blood Extraction Kit. With respect to this clone: Its antigen has not been determined. One base away there is no much larger clone; base qualities are not given.

The research as a whole found: HLA typing was unavailable for some donors at each locus, so association tests used only the typed subset. According to the authors, the approach could potentially be generalized to other disease states and immunological phenotypes. In an earlier analysis of approximately 590 of the donors, most TCR beta V segments appeared in productive rearrangements about 90% or about 30% of the time, broadly matching IMGT annotations. According to a later analysis, TCR association rates differed among HLA loci, with DRB1 alleles showing the most associated TCRs and HLA-C alleles showing the fewest. Assigning TCR associations to individual alleles was difficult when HLA alleles, especially DR and DQ, strongly co-occurred. In a later analysis, 15,000 to 20,000 TCR beta sequences were associated with specific HLA alleles at a false discovery rate of 0.05. Several of the top co-occurrence clusters appeared to be linked to parvovirus B19, influenza, CMV and Epstein-Barr virus, according to a later analysis. Because counts were too low, approximately 15 rarely observed V segments, including chromosome 9 orphons, were excluded from the earlier analysis of fewer than 650 of the donors. Three of the identified cytomegalovirus-associated TCR beta chains were confirmed in vitro to be specific for cytomegalovirus antigens. Most CMV-associated TCR beta chains appeared to be HLA-restricted in a later analysis, and the HLA associations seemed to be driven largely by CMV exposure. The sequencing pipeline was judged likely to have produced a cluster of highly shared sequence variants as a technical artifact. Linkage disequilibrium might explain the correlated functional status among segregating V segments, but an unknown experimental factor could not be excluded. In a later analysis, HLA-associated TCR beta chains were found to be more clonally expanded and to have lower generation probabilities than equally common non-associated chains. An association between a missense DCLRE1C variant and V-gene and J-gene trimming of TCR beta chains was found in a later genetic analysis and replicated in an independent cohort. The cohort was sequenced for TCR beta chains only, and without alpha or paired-chain data the features that could be detected were limited. The only immune exposure information available for the cohort was CMV serostatus. A further reported finding was that TCR beta sequences accurately predicted the HLA-A and HLA-B alleles for most subjects in the first cohort. Most TCR sequences were seen in very few donors, while some public TCRs were found in many individuals. Presence/absence analyses assumed roughly uniform sequencing depth across donors, an assumption that may not hold. A later genetic analysis reported fewer N-insertions in productive TCRs among donors in an Asian-associated ancestry cluster than the roughly 700-donor mean. The study listed 150 to 200 TCR beta chains as associated with cytomegalovirus. The classifier was reported to diagnose cytomegalovirus status with high specificity and sensitivity in both the original cohort and the validation cohort.

Libraries were made using the immunoSEQ multiplex PCR assay. A mixture of 60 forward primers for TCR Vbeta segments and 13 reverse primers for TCR Jbeta segments was used in the multiplex PCR. The CDR3 region of rearranged TCR beta genes was amplified from genomic DNA by a multiplex PCR assay. The amplified TCR beta libraries were sequenced on the Illumina HiSeq System as 87-base-pair reads. Processing in the source paper ran as follows. Across the 670 or so repertoires, a later analysis counted roughly 77 million unique TCR beta chains, around 11 million of which were shared by at least two donors. Raw reads were error-corrected and collapsed into unique sequences with a nearest-neighbor algorithm that merged closely related sequences to remove PCR and sequencing errors. To assign V, D and J gene segments, CDR3 sequences were aligned to IMGT reference sequences. For a sequence to be retained, at least a six-nucleotide match to both a V gene segment and a J gene segment was required. A rearrangement counted as productive if the CDR3 had no stop codons and remained in frame with V and J, and every other rearrangement counted as non-productive. Following IMGT convention, CDR3 was defined as the stretch from the second conserved V-encoded cysteine to the conserved J-encoded phenylalanine. In an earlier analysis of more than 550 of the donors, sequences lacking an unambiguous match to a single V gene segment were excluded. In an earlier analysis of a few hundred of the donors, V segments were called functional above 56.7% productive rearrangements and were called segregating when the between-donor standard deviation exceeded 5%. A statistical classification framework was built for diagnosing cytomegalovirus status from the catalog of TCR beta chain sequences. A later analysis assigned V and J genes by comparing TCR nucleotide sequences with IMGT/GENE-DB human TR gene sequences. A later analysis assigned CDR3 sequences and most-parsimonious VDJ recombination scenarios with the TCRdist pipeline. In a later analysis, every TCR beta chain was defined by the combination of its CDR3 amino acid sequence and its V-gene family, and reads without a unique V-gene family were dropped. As a way to deal with suspected cross-contamination and a sequencing artifact, a later analysis dropped 450 to 700 nucleotide sequences that were highly shared and had low generation probability. For each public chain, a later analysis derived a clonal expansion index from normalized ranks of inferred template counts within each repertoire. A later analysis computed generation probabilities with a VDJ recombination model fitted to out-of-frame rearrangements, and checked the results against IGoR. A later analysis scored TCR-TCR, TCR-HLA and TCR-CMV co-occurrence with hypergeometric tests, applying a repertoire-size bias correction to TCR pairs. False discovery rates were estimated in a later analysis by permuting HLA or CMV assignments 20 times. In a later analysis, co-occurring TCRs were grouped using DBSCAN, with TCRdist sequence similarity added in when clustering inside HLA-allele-positive subsets. Repertoires with fewer than 30,000 or more than 120,000 public chains were left out of co-occurrence clustering, as were five repertoires with anomalous nucleotide sharing. TCRdb stores this immuneACCESS table with in-frame sequences only. Part of the clones is absent; in the studies checked, under half of the shortfall reflects unresolved V genes, and no reason is known for the rest. D and trimming come from the DNA, and the V and J calls and clone size come from that table. For this sample there are around 68,000 clones; approximately 83% appear just once. In total, the top ten clones hold 9.5% to 12% of the sample.

The sequencing sample was made of PBMCs. The TCR originated in a female donor in good health and CMV-seronegative.

The DNA reads as follows: TGTGCCAGTAACCGACAGGGTACTGGGGCCAACGTCCTGACTTTC. Translated, this is CASNRQGTGANVLTF. The chain couples TRBV19 to TRBJ2-6; 7 junctional bases match TRBD1. Including the terminal cysteine and phenylalanine, the CDR3 comprises 15 residues. The sequence is cut down to CDR3 DNA, 45 bases in frame from base 1. Trimmed from V: 7 bases; trimmed from J: 2 bases; junction bases lacking a gene match: 5. According to the germline V gene (reference sequence), CDR1 reads LNHDA and CDR2 reads SQIVND.